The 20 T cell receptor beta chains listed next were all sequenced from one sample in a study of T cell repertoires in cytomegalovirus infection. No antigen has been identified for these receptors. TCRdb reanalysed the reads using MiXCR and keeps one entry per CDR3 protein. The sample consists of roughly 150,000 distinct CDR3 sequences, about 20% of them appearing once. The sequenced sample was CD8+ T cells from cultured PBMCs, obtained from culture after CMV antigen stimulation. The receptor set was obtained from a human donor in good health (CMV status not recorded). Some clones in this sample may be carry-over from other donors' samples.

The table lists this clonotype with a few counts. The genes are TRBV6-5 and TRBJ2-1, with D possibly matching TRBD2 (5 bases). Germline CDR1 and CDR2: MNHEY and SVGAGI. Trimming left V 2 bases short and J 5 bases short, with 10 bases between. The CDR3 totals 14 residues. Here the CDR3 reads CASSYSGENNEQFF. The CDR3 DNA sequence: TGTGCCAGCAGTTACAGCGGAGAAAACAATGAGCAGTTCTTC.

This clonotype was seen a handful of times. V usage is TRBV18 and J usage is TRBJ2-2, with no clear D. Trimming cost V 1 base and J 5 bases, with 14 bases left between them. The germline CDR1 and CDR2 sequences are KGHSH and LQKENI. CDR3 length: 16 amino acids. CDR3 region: CASSPRPTDITGELFF. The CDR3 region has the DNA TGTGCCAGCTCACCACGACCTACCGACATAACCGGGGAGCTGTTTTTT.

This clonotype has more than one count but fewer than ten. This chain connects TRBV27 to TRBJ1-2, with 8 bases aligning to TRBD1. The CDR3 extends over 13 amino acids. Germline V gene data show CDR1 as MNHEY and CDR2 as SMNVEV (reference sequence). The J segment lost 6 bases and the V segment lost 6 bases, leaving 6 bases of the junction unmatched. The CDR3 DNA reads TGTGCCAGCAGCGGGGGACAGGTGGATGGCTACACCTTC. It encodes CASSGGQVDGYTF.

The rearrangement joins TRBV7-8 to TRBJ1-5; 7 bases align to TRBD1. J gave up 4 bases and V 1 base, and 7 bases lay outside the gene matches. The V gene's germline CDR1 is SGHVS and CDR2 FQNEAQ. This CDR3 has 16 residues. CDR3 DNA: TGTGCCAGCAGCTTAGATGCAGGGGGAAAGAATCAGCCCCAGCATTTT. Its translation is CASSLDAGGKNQPQHF.

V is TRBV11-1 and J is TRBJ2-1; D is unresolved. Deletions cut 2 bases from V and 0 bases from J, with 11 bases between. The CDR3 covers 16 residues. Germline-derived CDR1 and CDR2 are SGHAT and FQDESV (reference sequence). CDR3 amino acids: CASSLTSPSSYNEQFF. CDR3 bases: TGTGCCAGCAGCTTAACTTCCCCCAGCTCCTACAATGAGCAGTTCTTC. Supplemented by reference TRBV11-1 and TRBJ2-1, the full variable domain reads EAEVAQSPRYKITEKSQAVAFWCDPISGHATLYWYRQILGQGPELLVQFQDESVVDDSQLPKDRFSAERLKGVDSTLKIQPAELGDSAMYLCASSLTSPSSYNEQFFGPGTRLTVL.

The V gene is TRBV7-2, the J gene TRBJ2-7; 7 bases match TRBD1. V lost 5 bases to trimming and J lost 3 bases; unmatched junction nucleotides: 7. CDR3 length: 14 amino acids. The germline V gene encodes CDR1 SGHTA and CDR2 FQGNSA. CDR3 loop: CASSVRQGFYEQYF. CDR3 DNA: TGTGCCAGCAGCGTCCGACAGGGATTCTACGAGCAGTACTTC.

The CDR3 loop is CASSQDWGGEEDYGYTF. The CDR3 nucleotides are TGCGCCAGCAGCCAAGATTGGGGTGGGGAAGAGGACTATGGCTACACCTTC. The chain employs TRBV4-3 and TRBJ1-2; no reliable D call. This CDR3 has 17 residues. Germline V gene lookup returns CDR1 LGHNA and CDR2 YSLEER. V was pared by 0 bases and J by 3 bases, with 17 bases between.

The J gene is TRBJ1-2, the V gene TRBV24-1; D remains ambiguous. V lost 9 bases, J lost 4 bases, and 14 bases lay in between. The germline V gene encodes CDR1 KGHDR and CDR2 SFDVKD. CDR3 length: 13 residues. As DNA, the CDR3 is TGTGCCACCCGAAATGTGGCCTTCTATGGCTACACCTTC. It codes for CATRNVAFYGYTF.

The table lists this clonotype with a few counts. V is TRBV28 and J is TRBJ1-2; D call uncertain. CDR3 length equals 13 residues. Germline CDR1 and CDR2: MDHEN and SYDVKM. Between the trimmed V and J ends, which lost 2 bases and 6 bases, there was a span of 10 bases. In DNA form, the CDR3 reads TGTGCCAGCAGTTTAGAGGGAAGCGATGGCTACACCTTC. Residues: CASSLEGSDGYTF.

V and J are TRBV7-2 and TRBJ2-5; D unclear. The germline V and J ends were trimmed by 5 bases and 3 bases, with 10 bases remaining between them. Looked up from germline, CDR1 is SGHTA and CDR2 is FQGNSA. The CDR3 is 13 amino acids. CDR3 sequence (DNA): TGTGCCAGCAGCCTGAATAAGGAAGAGACCCAGTACTTC. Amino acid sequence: CASSLNKEETQYF.

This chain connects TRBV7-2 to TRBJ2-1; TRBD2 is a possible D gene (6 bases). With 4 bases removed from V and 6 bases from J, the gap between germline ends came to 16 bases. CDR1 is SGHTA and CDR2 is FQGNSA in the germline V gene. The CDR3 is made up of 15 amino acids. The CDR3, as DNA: TGTGCCAGCAGCTACTGGCTAGCGCCTTCCAATGAGCAGTTCTTC. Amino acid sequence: CASSYWLAPSNEQFF.

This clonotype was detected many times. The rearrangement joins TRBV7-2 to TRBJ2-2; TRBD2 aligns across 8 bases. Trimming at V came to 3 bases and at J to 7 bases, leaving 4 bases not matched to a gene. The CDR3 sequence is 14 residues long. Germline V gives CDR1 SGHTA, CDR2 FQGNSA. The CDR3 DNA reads TGTGCCAGCAGCTTCGGGGGGGCCGGCGGGGAGCTGTTTTTT. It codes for CASSFGGAGGELFF.

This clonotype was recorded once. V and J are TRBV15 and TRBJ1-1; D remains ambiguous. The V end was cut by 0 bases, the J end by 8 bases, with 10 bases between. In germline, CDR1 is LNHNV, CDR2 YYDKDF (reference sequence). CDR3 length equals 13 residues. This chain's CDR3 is CATSRDRAEEAFF. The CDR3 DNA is TGTGCCACCAGCAGAGATAGGGCGGAGGAAGCTTTCTTT.

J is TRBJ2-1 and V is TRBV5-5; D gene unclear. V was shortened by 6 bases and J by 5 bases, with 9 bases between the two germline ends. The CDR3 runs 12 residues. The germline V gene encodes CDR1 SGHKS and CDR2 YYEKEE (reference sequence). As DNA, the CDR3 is TGTGCCAGCACCTCCTATGACAATGAGCAGTTCTTC. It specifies CASTSYDNEQFF.

The CDR3 sequence: CASSLGAPGQGIYEQYF. The CDR3 DNA is TGCGCCAGCAGCCTCGGAGCCCCCGGACAGGGGATTTACGAGCAGTACTTC. The chain couples TRBV4-1 to TRBJ2-7, with 9 bases that match TRBD1. The CDR3 has 17 residues. Trimming at V came to 4 bases and at J to 4 bases, leaving 14 bases not matched to a gene. Germline-derived CDR1 and CDR2 are MGHRA and YSYEKL.

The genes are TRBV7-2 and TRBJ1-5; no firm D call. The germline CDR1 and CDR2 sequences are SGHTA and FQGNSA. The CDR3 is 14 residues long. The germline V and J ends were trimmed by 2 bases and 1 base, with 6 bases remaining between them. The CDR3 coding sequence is TGTGCCAGCAGCTTATTTAACAGCAATCAGCCCCAGCATTTT. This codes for CASSLFNSNQPQHF.

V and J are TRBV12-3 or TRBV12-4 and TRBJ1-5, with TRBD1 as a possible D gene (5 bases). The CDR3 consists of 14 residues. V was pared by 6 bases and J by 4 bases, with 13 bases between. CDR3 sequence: CASSQGVGNQPQHF. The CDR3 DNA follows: TGTGCCAGCAGCCAAGGGGTCGGAAATCAGCCCCAGCATTTT.

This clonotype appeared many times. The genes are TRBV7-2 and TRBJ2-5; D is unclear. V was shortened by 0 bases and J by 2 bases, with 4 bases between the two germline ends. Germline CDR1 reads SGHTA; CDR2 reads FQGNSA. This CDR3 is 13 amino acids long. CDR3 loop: CASSLAQQETQYF. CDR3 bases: TGTGCCAGCAGCTTAGCCCAGCAAGAGACCCAGTACTTC. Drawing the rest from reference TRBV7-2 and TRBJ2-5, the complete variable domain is GAGVSQSPSNKVTEKGKDVELRCDPISGHTALYWYRQSLGQGLEFLIYFQGNSAPDKSGLPSDRFSAERTGGSVSTLTIQRTQQEDSAVYLCASSLAQQETQYFGPGTRLLVL.

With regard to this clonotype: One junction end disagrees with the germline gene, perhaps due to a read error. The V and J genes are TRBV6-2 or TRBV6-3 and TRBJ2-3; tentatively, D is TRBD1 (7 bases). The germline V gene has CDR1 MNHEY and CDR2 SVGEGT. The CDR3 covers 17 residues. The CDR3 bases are TGTGCCAGCAGCTACTCCTCAGGAGGGACAGCCCGAGATACGCAGTATTTT. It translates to CASSYSSGGTARDTQYF.

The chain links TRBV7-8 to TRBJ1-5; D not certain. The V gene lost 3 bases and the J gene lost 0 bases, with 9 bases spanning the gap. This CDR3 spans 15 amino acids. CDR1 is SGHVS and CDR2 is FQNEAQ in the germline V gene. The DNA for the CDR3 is TGTGCCAGCAGCTTCTCGGGAATTAGCAATCAGCCCCAGCATTTT. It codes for CASSFSGISNQPQHF. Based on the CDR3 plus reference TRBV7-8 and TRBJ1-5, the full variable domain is GAGVSQSPRYKVAKRGQDVALRCDPISGHVSLFWYQQALGQGPEFLTYFQNEAQLDKSGLPSDRFFAERPEGSVSTLKIQRTQQEDSAVYLCASSFSGISNQPQHFGDGTRLSIL.